Each of the 2 T cell receptor beta chains below was sequenced from the same sample in a study of PD-1 blockade in mismatch repair-deficient tumors. The method was immunoSEQ multiplex PCR; TCRdb's version includes in-frame clones alone and lacks a portion of them. The table includes approximately 40,000 clones, 79% detected once. Specimen: peripheral blood, collected 4 weeks after starting pembrolizumab. Receptors were obtained from an adult with mismatch repair-deficient cancer.

The chain recombines TRBV15 with TRBJ1-5; D may be TRBD1 (6 bases). This CDR3 contains 17 residues. Trimming removed 1 base at V and 6 bases at J, with 19 bases between. Germline values: CDR1 LNHNV, CDR2 YYDKDF (reference sequence). CDR3 sequence (DNA): TGTGCCACCAGCAGAGTACCCCTAAACAGGGCGGGTCAGCCCCAGCATTTT. Translating gives CATSRVPLNRAGQPQHF.

The chain has TRBV5-5 and TRBJ2-3; tentative D call: TRBD1 (5 bases). Germline CDR1 and CDR2: SGHKS and YYEKEE (reference sequence). This CDR3 contains 18 residues. V lost 0 bases and J 2 bases, leaving 19 bases between the germline ends. As DNA, the CDR3 is TGTGCCAGCAGCTTGGCCTCGACAGTGAGGAAACTCACAGATACGCAGTATTTT. This gives the protein CASSLASTVRKLTDTQYF.